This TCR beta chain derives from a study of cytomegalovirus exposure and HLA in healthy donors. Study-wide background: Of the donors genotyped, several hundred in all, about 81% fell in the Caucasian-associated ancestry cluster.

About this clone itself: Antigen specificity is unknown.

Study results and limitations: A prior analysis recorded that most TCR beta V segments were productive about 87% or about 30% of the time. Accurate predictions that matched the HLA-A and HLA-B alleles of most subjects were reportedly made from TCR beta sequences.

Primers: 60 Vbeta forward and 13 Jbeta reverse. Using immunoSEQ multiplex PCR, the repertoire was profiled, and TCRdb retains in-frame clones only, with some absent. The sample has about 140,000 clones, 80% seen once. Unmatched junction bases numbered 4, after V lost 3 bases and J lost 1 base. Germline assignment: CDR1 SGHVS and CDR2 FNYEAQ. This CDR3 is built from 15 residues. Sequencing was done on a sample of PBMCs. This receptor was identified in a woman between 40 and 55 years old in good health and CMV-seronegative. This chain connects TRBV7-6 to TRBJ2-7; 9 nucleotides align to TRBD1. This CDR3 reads CASSFLDRGSYEQYF. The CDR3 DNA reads TGTGCCAGCAGCTTCTTGGACAGGGGTTCCTACGAGCAGTACTTC.